A single sample is the source of the 20 T cell receptor beta chains below, sequenced in a study of cytomegalovirus exposure and HLA in healthy donors listed by TCRdb under 2017. To prepare the library, the immunoSEQ multiplex PCR assay was applied. For the multiplex PCR, a mixture combining 60 forward primers for TCR Vbeta segments and 13 reverse primers for TCR Jbeta segments was used. Sourced from immuneACCESS, this table was stored by TCRdb with only in-frame sequences that have V and J called. A share of the clones is absent; for the studies checked, an unresolved V gene accounts for under half, and the remainder has no known explanation. In all, the sample holds about 130,000 clones, and 75% to 80% of those were seen once. The ten top clones hold about 4% of the sample. Sequencing was carried out using PBMCs. The receptors originated from a male donor in good health and CMV-seronegative.

The chain links TRBV19 to TRBJ1-5; TRBD1 might be the D (6 bases). The CDR3 covers 15 residues. Between the trimmed V and J ends, which lost 9 bases and 2 bases, there was a span of 17 bases. Looked up from germline, CDR1 is LNHDA and CDR2 is SQIVND (reference sequence). The CDR3 loop is CASRGGRGGNQPQHF. DNA of the CDR3: TGTGCCAGCAGAGGGGGGAGGGGCGGCAATCAGCCCCAGCATTTT.

V and J are TRBV5-6 and TRBJ1-2; 7 bases are shared with TRBD1. Germline V gene lookup returns CDR1 SGHDT and CDR2 YYEEEE. The J segment lost 5 bases and the V segment lost 3 bases, leaving 7 bases of the junction unmatched. The CDR3 totals 14 residues. The CDR3 coding sequence is TGTGCCAGCAGCTCCGGGACAGAAGGTTATGGCTACACCTTC. Translated, it gives CASSSGTEGYGYTF.

The chain couples TRBV6-1 to TRBJ2-7; D might be TRBD1 (6 bases). The ends were cut back, 1 base at V and 1 base at J, with 11 bases in the middle. Germline CDR1 MNHNS, CDR2 SASEGT. This CDR3 has 15 amino acids. Written as DNA, the CDR3 is TGTGCCAGCAGTGAAGTTAGGGACAAATCCTACGAGCAGTACTTC. It encodes CASSEVRDKSYEQYF.

The chain has TRBV2 and TRBJ1-5; D possibly corresponds to TRBD1 (6 bases). Per germline, CDR1 SNHLY and CDR2 FYNNEI. The CDR3 runs to 14 residues. V was shortened by 7 bases and J by 2 bases, with 12 bases between the two germline ends. The CDR3 reads CASKRPGGNQPQHF. The CDR3 DNA is TGTGCCAGCAAGCGGCCAGGGGGCAATCAGCCCCAGCATTTT.

The chain links TRBV2 to TRBJ2-5, with 8 positions matching TRBD1. V dropped 7 bases and J dropped 5; count of bases not matched to a gene: 6. CDR1 SNHLY and CDR2 FYNNEI come from the germline V gene. The length of the CDR3 is 13 residues. CDR3 sequence: CASTRTGQETQYF. CDR3 coding DNA: TGTGCCAGCACTCGGACAGGGCAGGAGACCCAGTACTTC.

The genes are TRBV19 and TRBJ2-7, with 9 bases identical to TRBD2. Trimming cost V 2 bases and J 5 bases; bases outside gene matches: 7. This CDR3 region has 15 residues. Germline loops: CDR1 LNHDA, CDR2 SQIVND (reference sequence). The CDR3 sequence is CASSILAGGSNEQYF. Here the CDR3 DNA reads TGTGCCAGTAGTATACTGGCGGGGGGGAGCAACGAGCAGTACTTC.

This chain links TRBV5-6 with TRBJ1-6, with unresolved D. This CDR3 is built from 15 residues. Trimming took off 0 bases at V and 8 bases at J, with 12 bases between the two ends. CDR1 SGHDT and CDR2 YYEEEE come from the germline V gene. CDR3 loop: CASSLDGAIYSPLHF. Here the CDR3 DNA reads TGTGCCAGCAGCTTGGACGGAGCTATTTATTCACCCCTCCACTTT.

This clone was picked up one time. The gene calls are TRBV4-1 and TRBJ2-5, with 8 bases that match TRBD1. The tail of the sequence fits TRBJ2-7 better, so the J call may be wrong. CDR1 is MGHRA and CDR2 is YSYEKL in the germline V gene. The CDR3 runs 16 residues. DNA for the CDR3: TGCGCCAGCAGCCAAGAGCCCACCGGACAGGGCTACGAGCAGTACTTC. This translates into CASSQEPTGQGYEQYF.

This clone was counted only a few times. The J gene is TRBJ2-7, the V gene TRBV14; 9 bases fit TRBD2. The CDR3 contains 14 residues. Unmatched junction bases numbered 7, after V lost 3 bases and J lost 7 bases. Germline V gene lookup returns CDR1 SGHDN and CDR2 FVKESK. This chain's CDR3 is CASSQGTSPREQYF. CDR3 nucleotide sequence: TGTGCCAGCAGCCAGGGGACTAGCCCCAGGGAGCAGTACTTC.

The chain links TRBV7-2 to TRBJ1-5, with D unclear. This CDR3 has 15 amino acids. Between the trimmed V and J ends, which lost 4 bases and 7 bases, there was a span of 17 bases. In germline, CDR1 is SGHTA, CDR2 FQGNSA. CDR3 region: CASSSQANLWQPQHF. CDR3 bases: TGTGCCAGCAGCTCCCAGGCTAATTTGTGGCAGCCCCAGCATTTT.

The chain combines TRBV5-8 with TRBJ1-6; 7 bases are shared with TRBD1. The CDR3 spans 13 residues. Germline V CDR1 and CDR2: SGHTS, YDEGEE. J lost 10 bases, V lost 2 bases, and 3 bases had no gene match. The CDR3 sequence is CASSFDRVSPLHF. In DNA form, the CDR3 reads TGTGCCAGCAGCTTTGACAGGGTCTCACCCCTCCACTTT. The complete variable domain, with remaining parts taken from reference TRBV5-8 and TRBJ1-6, reads EAGVTQSPTHLIKTRGQQATLRCSPISGHTSVYWYQQALGLGLQFLLWYDEGEERNRGNFPPRFSGRQFPNYSSELNVNALELEDSALYLCASSFDRVSPLHFGNGTRLTVT.

The chain couples TRBV4-1 to TRBJ1-4; D unclear. The CDR3 runs to 15 residues. V shed 2 bases and J shed 0 bases, with 7 bases lying between them. Germline V lookup: CDR1 MGHRA, CDR2 YSYEKL. CDR3 nucleotides: TGCGCCAGCAGCCAATACGAGGCAACTAATGAAAAACTGTTTTTT. Protein: CASSQYEATNEKLFF.

Concerning this clone itself: An end of the junction differs from the germline gene, which may be a read error. The rearrangement joins TRBV6-6 to TRBJ1-2; no firm D call. The germline CDR1 and CDR2 sequences are MNHNY and SVGAGI (reference sequence). This CDR3 contains 14 residues. CDR3 DNA sequence: TGTACCAGCAGTTACTCGGGAGGGAACCATGGCTACACCTTC. Translated, it gives CTSSYSGGNHGYTF.

This clone was detected only once. The chain joins TRBV7-3 to TRBJ2-1, with a weak D call TRBD2 (6 bases). CDR1 and CDR2 (germline): SGHTA, FQGTGA. CDR3 length: 15 residues. The germline V and J ends were trimmed by 5 bases and 3 bases, with 14 bases remaining between them. CDR3 region: CASSPGGRDYNEQFF. The CDR3 bases are TGTGCCAGCAGCCCCGGTGGGCGGGACTACAATGAGCAGTTCTTC.

V usage is TRBV5-1 and J usage is TRBJ1-2; no reliable D call. CDR1 and CDR2 (germline): SGHRS, YFSETQ. The germline V and J ends were trimmed by 3 bases and 6 bases, with 21 bases remaining between them. The CDR3 is 16 amino acids. This CDR3 is CASSSNVFYELHGYTF. CDR3 nucleotides: TGCGCCAGCAGCTCCAACGTATTCTATGAATTGCATGGCTACACCTTC. Drawing the rest from reference TRBV5-1 and TRBJ1-2, the complete variable domain is KAGVTQTPRYLIKTRGQQVTLSCSPISGHRSVSWYQQTPGQGLQFLFEYFSETQRNKGNFPGRFSGRQFSNSRSEMNVSTLELGDSALYLCASSSNVFYELHGYTFGSGTRLTVV.

The chain combines TRBV6-5 with TRBJ1-1; D is ambiguous. Germline V gene sequence: CDR1 MNHEY, CDR2 SVGAGI. This CDR3 has 15 amino acids. Trimming took off 2 bases at V and 2 bases at J, with 12 bases between the two ends. CDR3: CASSYALHSNTEAFF. DNA of the CDR3: TGTGCCAGCAGTTACGCCTTACATTCTAACACTGAAGCTTTCTTT.

The count of this clone is one. As DNA, the CDR3 is TGCAGCGTTGAAGGTGGGGGCGGGAGGGGAGGGACCCAGTACTTC. It translates to CSVEGGGGRGGTQYF. V and J are TRBV29-1 and TRBJ2-5, with TRBD2 matching 9 bases. Germline CDR1 is SQVTM and CDR2 is ANQGSEA. The CDR3 length is 15 residues. After removal of 1 base from V and 7 bases from J, the junction contained 10 bases not matched to a gene.

The chain is built from TRBV14 and TRBJ1-1, with TRBD1 matching over 8 bases. The V and J ends lost 2 bases and 4 bases, in that order; junction bases with no gene match: 6. Germline CDR1 reads SGHDN; CDR2 reads FVKESK. This CDR3 contains 15 residues. CDR3 bases: TGTGCCAGCAGCCAATGGACAGGGATTGGCACTGAAGCTTTCTTT. This encodes CASSQWTGIGTEAFF.

The J gene is TRBJ2-7, the V gene TRBV5-3; 7 nucleotides agree with TRBD2. TRBV5-3 is filed as an ORF, its function uncertain. The CDR3 contains 16 residues. V was pared by 0 bases and J by 5 bases, with 11 bases of the junction left unmatched. The CDR3 DNA follows: TGTGCCAGAAGCTTGGAAACCAAGCGGGAAGGCCACGAGCAGTACTTC. Translation gives CARSLETKREGHEQYF.

V usage is TRBV6-5 and J usage is TRBJ2-1, with TRBD2 matching 10 bases. CDR1 is MNHEY, CDR2 SVGAGI, per germline. Losses at the gene ends were 4 bases for V and 5 bases for J; bases not matched to a gene: 5. There are 15 residues in the CDR3. The CDR3 DNA reads as TGTGCCAGCAGTTCTAGCGGGGGACCACACAATGAGCAGTTCTTC. It yields the protein CASSSSGGPHNEQFF.